The entry below gives a single TCR beta chain sequence along with its context. Its target is not known. The whole isolated RNA underwent reverse transcription, so sequencing captured expressed TCRB transcripts. The repertoire was sequenced with immunoSEQ multiplex PCR; TCRdb's copy has only in-frame clones and lacks some. The table includes hundreds of thousands of clones, under 15% detected once. V was pared by 3 bases and J by 0 bases, with 8 bases between. Germline V gene lookup returns CDR1 SQVTM and CDR2 ANQGSEA. This CDR3 is 14 amino acids long. The sample is drawn from a study of beta chain features in type 1 diabetes. Findings and limits, study-wide: TCRB CDR3s were moderately but significantly shorter in Type 1 diabetes patients in all four CD4+ subsets. Patients showed naive, central memory and Treg TCRB repertoires that appeared more similar than those of healthy donors. Highly expressing activated T cells could be over-counted with a cDNA template. The study found fewer insertions and more deletions at VDJ junctions in type 1 diabetes patients.

Sample: naive CD4+ T cells from blood. This clonotype was obtained from a man aged 18-30 years with type 1 diabetes. V gene TRBV29-1 combines with J gene TRBJ2-2, with D tentatively TRBD2 (5 bases). The CDR3 DNA sequence: TGCAGCGTTGAGGGGAGAACGAACACCGGGGAGCTGTTTTTT. Amino acids: CSVEGRTNTGELFF.